This note documents a single T cell receptor beta chain sequence. The data were produced by immunoSEQ multiplex PCR, yet TCRdb's version contains in-frame clones alone and is incomplete. This table holds some 250,000 clones, roughly 90% found once. This sample was taken from a study of blood T cell repertoires in COVID-19. The receptor was isolated from a woman between 25 and 40 years old with acute COVID-19. The sequenced sample consisted of PBMCs or T cells enriched from blood (not recorded which).

The CDR3 sequence: CASSLKSGTTEQYF. The CDR3 DNA sequence: TGTGCCAGCAGCCTAAAGTCCGGGACAACGGAGCAGTACTTC. V gene TRBV14 combines with J gene TRBJ2-7; the D gene is possibly TRBD1 (6 bases). Germline values: CDR1 SGHDN, CDR2 FVKESK. The V end lost 4 bases, the J end lost 7 bases, and 17 bases lay between the germline ends. This CDR3 comprises 14 residues.